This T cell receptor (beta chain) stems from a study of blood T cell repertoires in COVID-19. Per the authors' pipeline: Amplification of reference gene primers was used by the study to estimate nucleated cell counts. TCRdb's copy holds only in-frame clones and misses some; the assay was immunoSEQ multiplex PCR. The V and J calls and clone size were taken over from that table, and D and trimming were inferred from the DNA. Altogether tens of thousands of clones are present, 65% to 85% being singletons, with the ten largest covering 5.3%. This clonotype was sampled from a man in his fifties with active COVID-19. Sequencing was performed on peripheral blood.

The CDR3, as DNA: TGTGCCAGCAGCCCGACACAGGGGGCTCCCTACGAGCAGTACTTC. This codes for CASSPTQGAPYEQYF. The gene calls are TRBV5-4 and TRBJ2-7; 9 positions agree with TRBD1. This CDR3 contains 15 residues. With V trimmed by 4 bases and J by 2 bases, 7 bases remained unmatched. Germline-derived CDR1 and CDR2 are SGHNT and YYREEE (reference sequence).